The clone carrying this T cell receptor beta chain was counted a single time. Germline-derived CDR1 and CDR2 are SGDLS and YYNGEE. Trimming took 3 bases from V and 7 from J; bases not matched to a gene: 2. CDR3 size: 14 residues. The protocol was immunoSEQ multiplex PCR, while the TCRdb copy is restricted to in-frame clones and leaves out a portion. The profile covers about 240,000 clones, with approximately 78% appearing a single time and 8% to 9% taken by the ten largest. This entry comes from a study of blood T cell repertoires in COVID-19. At the level of the study: COVID-19 samples from acute and convalescent phases originated in the United States, Italy and Spain.

This TCR was recovered from a woman over 75 with COVID-19, enrolled during active disease. Sequenced sample: peripheral blood. This sequence joins TRBV9 and TRBJ1-6, with 9 bases lining up with TRBD1. CDR3 DNA sequence: TGTGCCAGCAGCGCTGGGACAGGGAATTCACCCCTCCACTTT. It translates to CASSAGTGNSPLHF.